This TCR beta chain was documented in a study of regulatory T cells in long-lasting Graves disease. With regard to this clonotype: Its antigen is currently unknown.

Study-wide points: Possibly, too few samples lowered accuracy. Among samples with persistent disease, TRBV28, TRBJ1-2 and TRBJ2-5 were favored.

The CDR3 totals 17 residues. The germline CDR1 and CDR2 sequences are MNHNS and SASEGT. The V segment lost 5 bases and the J segment 1 base; nucleotides outside the gene matches: 8. The authors built TCR beta libraries using iRepertoire HTBI primers and Arm-PCR of CDR3 regions. TCRdb reprocessed the multiplex PCR reads via MiXCR and lists one record per CDR3 protein. The table shows 400,000 to 500,000 distinct CDR3 sequences, with roughly 15% occurring only once. Sample time point: newly diagnosed GD, antithyroid drugs for less than 3 months. PBMC RNA was the source of the TCR library. The data also belong to a second study, concerning T cells in Graves' hyperthyroidism and ophthalmopathy. That study reports: By a 13 V-J model, ophthalmopathy was set apart from stable hyperthyroidism.

The rearrangement links TRBV6-1 to TRBJ2-5; 12 bases map to TRBD1. The source is a woman in her fifties or sixties with Graves disease. The sample here was peripheral blood mononuclear cells (PBMCs), taken at new diagnosis, from a patient treated with antithyroid drugs. CDR3 region: CASSHGTGGKFQETQYF. CDR3 DNA: TGTGCCAGCAGTCACGGGACAGGGGGCAAATTCCAAGAGACCCAGTACTTC.